The 27 T cell receptor beta chains reported below all come from one sample, sequenced in a study of T cells in Graves' hyperthyroidism and ophthalmopathy. The TCR beta CDR3 regions underwent amplification using RNA transcripts as the source. Primed by the HTBI set, a first-round RT-PCR was run on the TCR CDR3. TCRdb passed the multiplex PCR reads through MiXCR, listing each CDR3 protein once. This table holds hundreds of thousands of distinct CDR3 sequences, 14% found once. Sequenced input: blood. Receptors originate from a woman under 40 with Graves' hyperthyroidism that later progressed to Graves' ophthalmopathy.

This clonotype was seen repeatedly, ten times or more. The rearrangement joins TRBV11-2 to TRBJ2-5; D unclear. Germline assignment: CDR1 SGHAT and CDR2 FQNNGV. This CDR3 is built from 15 residues. The ends were cut back, 1 base at V and 1 base at J, with 10 bases in the middle. CDR3 sequence: CASSLVGRPQETQYF. The CDR3 coding sequence is TGTGCCAGCAGCTTAGTCGGCAGACCCCAAGAGACCCAGTACTTC.

This clonotype was detected ten times or more. J is TRBJ2-3 and V is TRBV30; 10 bases are shared with TRBD1. CDR1 is GTSNPN and CDR2 is SVGIG in the germline V gene (reference sequence). This CDR3 region has 16 residues. With 1 base clipped from V and 6 bases from J, the junction kept 10 bases outside the gene matches. CDR3 protein: CAWSEILDRGMDTQYF. The CDR3, as DNA: TGTGCCTGGAGTGAAATTCTGGACAGGGGGATGGATACGCAGTATTTT.

V usage is TRBV25-1 and J usage is TRBJ1-2; 9 bases align to TRBD1. Germline CDR1 MGHDK, CDR2 SYGVNS. This CDR3 is built from 14 residues. V lost 2 bases, J lost 5 bases, and 3 bases stayed unmatched. CDR3 in amino acids: CASSEPDRGYGYTF. The CDR3 coding sequence is TGTGCCAGCAGTGAACCAGACAGGGGGTATGGCTACACCTTC.

This clonotype was picked up many times. The rearrangement uses TRBV27 and TRBJ2-3, with D maybe TRBD1 (5 bases). The CDR3 runs to 17 residues. Germline-derived CDR1 and CDR2 are MNHEY and SMNVEV (reference sequence). The V and J ends lost 1 base and 5 bases respectively, with 19 bases between them. CDR3 DNA: TGTGCCAGCAGTTTATTCAACCAGGGTTGGGAACGAGATACGCAGTATTTT. It encodes CASSLFNQGWERDTQYF.

Concerning this clonotype: This clone may be a read error of a much larger clone one base away. The chain's CDR3 is CASSVAATYNEQIF. CDR3 coding DNA: TGTGCCAGCAGCGTAGCGGCAACCTACAATGAGCAGATCTTC. V is TRBV9 and J is TRBJ2-1; D remains unclear. Germline loops: CDR1 SGDLS, CDR2 YYNGEE. The CDR3 runs 14 residues.

This clonotype showed up just a few times. The chain joins TRBV12-3 or TRBV12-4 to TRBJ2-7; TRBD2 aligns across 10 bases. V dropped 6 bases and J dropped 4; count of bases not matched to a gene: 9. The CDR3 totals 15 residues. Here the CDR3 reads CASSHLSGRFYEQYF. For the CDR3, the DNA is TGTGCCAGCAGCCACCTTAGCGGGAGGTTTTACGAGCAGTACTTC.

This clonotype occurred many times. The J gene is TRBJ1-1, the V gene TRBV16; TRBD1 is a possible D gene (6 bases). This CDR3 contains 16 residues. Germline V CDR1 and CDR2: KGHSY, FQNENV. Trimming stripped 0 bases from V and 4 bases from J, with 15 bases between. Here the CDR3 reads CASSQSGRGAGTEAFF. The CDR3 coding sequence is TGTGCCAGCAGCCAATCGGGGAGGGGGGCTGGCACTGAAGCTTTCTTT.

V gene TRBV30 combines with J gene TRBJ2-7, with D possibly matching TRBD2 (5 bases). V was shortened by 4 bases and J by 6 bases, with 16 bases between the two germline ends. From germline, CDR1 is GTSNPN and CDR2 SVGIG (reference sequence). This CDR3 comprises 13 residues. CDR3 coding DNA: TGTGCCTGGATGCGGTCCGGGAAGGTCGAGCAGTACTTC. This sequence encodes CAWMRSGKVEQYF.

This chain uses TRBV28 with TRBJ1-6; unclear D gene. Germline lookup yields CDR1 MDHEN and CDR2 SYDVKM. The CDR3 totals 14 residues. V was pared by 8 bases and J by 6 bases, with 14 bases between. CDR3 amino acids: CASGTHSLNSPLHF. CDR3 coding DNA: TGTGCCAGCGGCACCCACTCACTTAATTCACCCCTCCACTTT. The entire variable domain, with the rest obtained from reference TRBV28 and TRBJ1-6, is as follows: DVKVTQSSRYLVKRTGEKVFLECVQDMDHENMFWYRQDPGLGLRLIYFSYDVKMKEKGDIPEGYSVSREKKERFSLILESASTNQTSMYLCASGTHSLNSPLHFGNGTRLTVT.

This clonotype was seen ten or more times. This sequence joins TRBV24-1 and TRBJ2-5; D gene uncertain. Trimming removed 4 bases from V and 5 bases from J, with 13 bases in between. The length of the CDR3 is 14 residues. Germline V gene sequence: CDR1 KGHDR, CDR2 SFDVKD. CDR3 DNA: TGTGCCACCAGTGACGTGCACCAGGAGGAGACCCAGTACTTC. The encoded protein is CATSDVHQEETQYF.

The DNA for the CDR3 is TGTGCCAGCAGCTTACCAGTTGATAATTCACCCCTCCACTTT. It translates to CASSLPVDNSPLHF. The chain combines TRBV7-9 with TRBJ1-6; D remains ambiguous. The length of the CDR3 is 14 residues. Germline V gene data show CDR1 as SEHNR and CDR2 as FQNEAQ (reference sequence). V lost 2 bases and J 5 bases, leaving 7 bases between the germline ends.

This clonotype was recorded at least ten times. The chain uses TRBV10-3 and TRBJ2-7; maybe TRBD1 (6 bases). Germline lookup yields CDR1 ENHRY and CDR2 SYGVKD. CDR3 length: 13 residues. V was clipped by 3 bases and J by 2 bases, with 8 bases between them. The CDR3 DNA reads as TGTGCCATCAGTGATGACAGGACCTACGAGCAGTACTTC. Protein sequence: CAISDDRTYEQYF.

This clonotype was recorded many times. The rearrangement links TRBV7-2 to TRBJ2-1; D not resolved. V shed 2 bases and J shed 0 bases, with 8 bases lying between them. This CDR3 has 15 amino acids. Germline V gene lookup returns CDR1 SGHTA and CDR2 FQGNSA. The CDR3 nucleotides read TGTGCCAGCAGCTTACCAGACTCCTCCTACAATGAGCAGTTCTTC. It translates to CASSLPDSSYNEQFF.

In its sample, this clonotype was seen a few times. The J gene is TRBJ2-7, the V gene TRBV24-1; no clear D gene. V lost 5 bases to trimming and J lost 7 bases, with 11 bases between them. The CDR3 is made up of 12 amino acids. Per germline, CDR1 KGHDR and CDR2 SFDVKD. The DNA of the CDR3 is TGTGCCACCAGTGCCCGTGGATGGGAGCAGTACTTC. This translates into CATSARGWEQYF.

In its sample, this clonotype was seen many times. The chain has TRBV6-1 and TRBJ1-5; a possible D gene is TRBD1 (6 bases). The CDR3 contains 16 residues. The V end lost 2 bases, the J end lost 1 base, and 12 bases lay between the germline ends. Germline V gives CDR1 MNHNS, CDR2 SASEGT. The CDR3 DNA sequence: TGTGCCAGCAGTGAAAGCGGGGGGCGAAGCAATCAGCCCCAGCATTTT. It is translated as CASSESGGRSNQPQHF.

This clonotype showed up many times. The genes are TRBV19 and TRBJ2-7; D not certain. CDR1 is LNHDA and CDR2 is SQIVND in the germline V gene (reference sequence). Between the trimmed V and J ends, which lost 8 bases and 5 bases, there was a span of 16 bases. This CDR3 is 13 amino acids long. CDR3 region: CASGTTLPNEQYF. The CDR3, as DNA: TGTGCCAGTGGAACAACTCTTCCCAACGAGCAGTACTTC.

This rearrangement joins TRBV4-3 to TRBJ1-1; D ambiguous. V dropped 6 bases and J dropped 3 bases, with 14 bases sitting between them. The CDR3 has 14 amino acids. Germline V gene data show CDR1 as LGHNA and CDR2 as YSLEER. CDR3 sequence: CASSAGQEYTEAFF. The CDR3 region has the DNA TGCGCCAGCAGTGCGGGTCAGGAATACACTGAAGCTTTCTTT.

This clonotype was counted between two and nine times. The chain couples TRBV24-1 to TRBJ2-7, with D possibly called TRBD1 or TRBD2 (5 bases each). Trimming cost V 6 bases and J 0 bases, with 11 bases left between them. Per the germline V gene, CDR1 is KGHDR and CDR2 is SFDVKD. The CDR3 contains 14 residues. CDR3 region: CATSNGTDSYEQYF. In DNA form, the CDR3 reads TGTGCCACCAGTAACGGGACGGACTCCTACGAGCAGTACTTC.

Ten or more counts support this clonotype. V is TRBV12-3 or TRBV12-4 and J is TRBJ1-3; D remains unclear. Trimming stripped 3 bases from V and 0 bases from J, with 9 bases between. The length of the CDR3 is 15 residues. The CDR3 bases are TGTGCCAGCAGTTTCCCGCCTCGCTCTGGAAACACCATATATTTT. Its translation: CASSFPPRSGNTIYF.

V usage is TRBV11-2 and J usage is TRBJ2-3, with 12 bases that match TRBD2. The CDR3 length is 17 residues. J was trimmed by 0 bases and V by 2 bases; bases with no gene match: 3. The germline V gene has CDR1 SGHAT and CDR2 FQNNGV. The CDR3 sequence is CASSLPGTSGSTDTQYF. The CDR3 nucleotides are TGTGCCAGCAGCTTACCGGGGACTAGCGGGAGCACAGATACGCAGTATTTT.

The sample holds a few counts of this clonotype. V is TRBV29-1 and J is TRBJ2-3; TRBD1 aligns across 7 bases. In germline, CDR1 is SQVTM, CDR2 ANQGSEA. The CDR3 totals 14 residues. With V trimmed by 3 bases and J by 4 bases, 7 bases remained unmatched. CDR3 coding DNA: TGCAGCGTTGAGGGGACAGCGCGCGCAGATACGCAGTATTTT. Its protein is CSVEGTARADTQYF.

This chain uses TRBV19 with TRBJ2-3, with 15 bases that match TRBD2. V dropped 6 bases and J dropped 7; count of bases not matched to a gene: 5. Per the germline V gene, CDR1 is LNHDA and CDR2 is SQIVND (reference sequence). The CDR3 consists of 15 residues. CDR3 region: CASRLGTSGRNTQYF. The CDR3 coding sequence is TGTGCCAGTAGACTAGGGACTAGCGGGAGGAATACGCAGTATTTT.

This clonotype was picked up many times. The V call is TRBV4-1, the J call TRBJ2-1, with 9 nucleotides matching TRBD2. V was pared by 5 bases and J by 6 bases, with 8 bases of the junction left unmatched. CDR1 is MGHRA and CDR2 is YSYEKL in the germline V gene. The CDR3 totals 15 residues. The chain's CDR3 is CASSSTAGGINEQFF. The CDR3 coding sequence is TGCGCCAGCAGCTCAACAGCGGGAGGTATCAATGAGCAGTTCTTC.

J is TRBJ2-7 and V is TRBV3-1, with D unclear. Trimming took off 3 bases at V and 6 bases at J, with 9 bases between the two ends. This CDR3 is built from 12 residues. Looked up from germline, CDR1 is LGHDT and CDR2 is YNNKEL (reference sequence). The CDR3 loop is CASSQKFPEQYF. For the CDR3, the DNA is TGTGCCAGCAGCCAGAAATTCCCCGAGCAGTACTTC.

This clonotype came up many times. V gene TRBV7-9 combines with J gene TRBJ2-7; maybe TRBD2 (6 bases). The germline gives CDR1 SEHNR, CDR2 FQNEAQ (reference sequence). The V and J ends lost 5 bases and 2 bases respectively, with 22 bases between them. The CDR3 loop spans 17 amino acids. The CDR3 nucleotides are TGTGCCAGCAGCCGCCGGGACGGACTATCTTTCCCCTACGAGCAGTACTTC. Translation: CASSRRDGLSFPYEQYF.

In regard to this clonotype: One base away lies a much larger clone, so this may be a sequencing read error. This rearrangement joins TRBV18 to TRBJ1-1; D is possibly TRBD1 (5 bases). V was shortened by 7 bases and J by 3 bases, with 18 bases between the two germline ends. The CDR3 extends over 15 amino acids. Germline values: CDR1 KGHSH, CDR2 LQKENI. CDR3 DNA sequence: TGTGCCAGCTTAATGCTCGGGGGTAGGGACACTGAAGCTTTCTTT. As protein: CASLMLGGRDTEAFF. Full variable domain (missing parts from reference TRBV18 and TRBJ1-1): NAGVMQNPRHLVRRRGQEARLRCSPMKGHSHVYWYRQLPEEGLKFMVYLQKENIIDESGMPKERFSAEFPKEGPSILRIQQVVRGDSAAYFCASLMLGGRDTEAFFGQGTRLTVV.

This clonotype occurred many times. Its ends do not fully match the called genes, so a read error is possible. This chain links TRBV12-3 or TRBV12-4 with TRBJ2-1; possible D gene TRBD1, 6 bases. The CDR3 runs to 17 residues. The CDR3 here is CASSFVRDTTSCNEQFF. CDR3 nucleotide sequence: TGTGCCAGCAGTTTTGTCCGGGACACAACTTCCTGCAATGAGCAGTTCTTC.